The 27 T cell receptor beta chains listed next were all sequenced from one sample in a study of monozygotic twins with inflammatory bowel disease. TCRdb derives one entry per CDR3 protein from the 5' RACE reads, leaving out DNA. The listing records under 350,000 distinct CDR3 sequences. The source material was blood. The receptor set was obtained from a human donor with ulcerative colitis or Crohn's disease, or a healthy co-twin of an affected twin (not recorded which).

This chain links TRBV11-2 with TRBJ1-2. The CDR3 runs 12 residues. The germline V gene encodes CDR1 SGHAT and CDR2 FQNNGV. CDR3 protein: CASSSETYGYTF. The full variable domain, its missing parts supplied by reference TRBV11-2 and TRBJ1-2, is EAGVAQSPRYKIIEKRQSVAFWCNPISGHATLYWYQQILGQGPKLLIQFQNNGVVDDSQLPKDRFSAERLKGVDSTLKIQPAKLEDSAVYLCASSSETYGYTFGSGTRLTVV.

The chain links TRBV11-2 to TRBJ2-5; the D gene TCRdb calls, TRBD2, cannot be checked with no DNA. Germline CDR1 and CDR2: SGHAT and FQNNGV. The CDR3 contains 15 residues. CDR3 sequence: CASSLSGTTQETQYF.

The CDR3 protein is CASSLAVSYEQYF. The chain has TRBV27 and TRBJ2-7. The germline CDR1 and CDR2 sequences are MNHEY and SMNVEV (reference sequence). This CDR3 comprises 13 residues.

V is TRBV5-1 and J is TRBJ2-1; lacking DNA, the TRBD1 call made by TCRdb goes unchecked. Germline V gives CDR1 SGHRS, CDR2 YFSETQ. The CDR3 loop spans 18 amino acids. CDR3 sequence: CASSQLPEPDRGRDEQFF.

V usage is TRBV20-1 and J usage is TRBJ1-1. This CDR3 is 15 amino acids long. Germline CDR1 reads DFQATT; CDR2 reads SNEGSKA (reference sequence). CDR3 in amino acids: CSAIERVGRNTEAFF.

The gene calls are TRBV10-3 and TRBJ2-4; TCRdb gives TRBD2 as the D gene, but with no DNA this cannot be confirmed. Germline V gene data show CDR1 as ENHRY and CDR2 as SYGVKD. CDR3 length: 17 amino acids. The CDR3 reads CAISDTSGGAPKNIQYF.

The chain has TRBV5-8 and TRBJ1-1. This CDR3 has 11 amino acids. In germline, CDR1 is SGHTS, CDR2 YDEGEE. The CDR3 here is CASSWGLEAFF. The variable domain in full, with the rest retrieved from reference TRBV5-8 and TRBJ1-1, is EAGVTQSPTHLIKTRGQQATLRCSPISGHTSVYWYQQALGLGLQFLLWYDEGEERNRGNFPPRFSGRQFPNYSSELNVNALELEDSALYLCASSWGLEAFFGQGTRLTVV.

The V call is TRBV12-3 or TRBV12-4, the J call TRBJ1-2; there is no DNA to check the TCRdb D call of TRBD1. The CDR3 length is 13 residues. The CDR3 here is CASGQRLNYGYTF.

The chain employs TRBV12-3 or TRBV12-4 and TRBJ1-1; the TCRdb call, TRBD1, lacks DNA for checking. This CDR3 contains 14 residues. CDR3 in amino acids: CASNKQGNPSEAFF.

The CDR3 sequence is CASSADRSSEAFF. The rearrangement uses TRBV18 and TRBJ1-1; TCRdb's assignment of TRBD1 cannot be checked, as there is no DNA. The germline V gene encodes CDR1 KGHSH and CDR2 LQKENI. CDR3 length: 13 residues.

This rearrangement joins TRBV6-4 to TRBJ2-5; the D gene TCRdb calls, TRBD1, cannot be checked with no DNA. Germline V CDR1 and CDR2: MRHNA, SNTAGT. The CDR3 has 16 residues. This chain's CDR3 is CASSDSGAVLQETQYF.

This chain connects TRBV11-3 to TRBJ1-1; the D call from TCRdb, TRBD1, cannot be confirmed without DNA. CDR3 length: 18 amino acids. The germline V gene encodes CDR1 SGHNT and CDR2 YENEEA. CDR3 region: CASSLRGGGRSINTEAFF.

The V call is TRBV7-9, the J call TRBJ1-3. Germline CDR1 and CDR2: SEHNR and FQNEAQ (reference sequence). CDR3 size: 15 residues. The CDR3 loop reads CASSIWAYTGNTIYF.

The chain couples TRBV7-2 to TRBJ2-7. CDR1 is SGHTA, CDR2 FQGNSA, per germline. The CDR3 consists of 13 residues. The chain's CDR3 is CASSRDNIGEQYF.

The V call is TRBV7-2, the J call TRBJ2-1. Germline-derived CDR1 and CDR2 are SGHTA and FQGNSA. The CDR3 runs 15 residues. CDR3 in amino acids: CASSLVGWSVNEQFF.

The chain carries TRBV14 and TRBJ2-2; TCRdb reports TRBD1, a call that lacks DNA to check it against. Germline values: CDR1 SGHDN, CDR2 FVKESK. The CDR3 totals 17 residues. The CDR3 is CASSQDVFPVNTGELFF.

This chain connects TRBV9 to TRBJ2-1; TCRdb indicates TRBD2, and absent DNA this call remains unverified. Germline V gives CDR1 SGDLS, CDR2 YYNGEE. CDR3 size: 15 residues. The CDR3: CASSVEGLAGYEQFF.

This chain links TRBV7-3 with TRBJ1-5; TCRdb lists TRBD1, though no DNA is available to test this call. Germline V gene data show CDR1 as SGHTA and CDR2 as FQGTGA. The CDR3 runs to 13 residues. The CDR3 reads CASSYRVNQPQHF. The whole variable domain, filled in from reference TRBV7-3 and TRBJ1-5, reads GAGVSQTPSNKVTEKGKYVELRCDPISGHTALYWYRQSLGQGPEFLIYFQGTGAADDSGLPNDRFFAVRPEGSVSTLKIQRTERGDSAVYLCASSYRVNQPQHFGDGTRLSIL.

The rearrangement uses TRBV20-1 and TRBJ2-3. This CDR3 has 16 amino acids. The germline CDR1 and CDR2 sequences are DFQATT and SNEGSKA (reference sequence). The CDR3 is CSARGGWTGSTDTQYF.

The genes are TRBV6-1 and TRBJ1-5. Germline values: CDR1 MNHNS, CDR2 SASEGT. The CDR3 is 15 amino acids. CDR3 residues: CASSEYGYSNQPQHF.

The V call is TRBV4-3, the J call TRBJ2-5; absent DNA, TCRdb's TRBD1 call cannot be checked. Germline loops: CDR1 LGHNA, CDR2 YSLEER. This CDR3 spans 15 amino acids. CDR3 sequence: CASSQDVDPSETQYF.

The rearrangement links TRBV7-2 to TRBJ2-7. Germline CDR1 is SGHTA and CDR2 is FQGNSA. The CDR3 loop spans 15 amino acids. The CDR3 loop is CASSLDLKTSYEQYF.

The chain recombines TRBV12-3 or TRBV12-4 with TRBJ1-1; with no DNA, the TCRdb D assignment of TRBD1 cannot be verified. The length of the CDR3 is 14 residues. This chain's CDR3 is CASSSWTQGLGAFF.

The rearrangement joins TRBV7-2 to TRBJ1-3; without DNA, the TCRdb call of TRBD1 cannot be checked. This CDR3 region has 15 residues. Germline CDR1 reads SGHTA; CDR2 reads FQGNSA. The CDR3 here is CASSSGQTSGNTIYF.

V gene TRBV10-3 combines with J gene TRBJ2-3; TCRdb's D call of TRBD1 is untestable without DNA. The CDR3 has 13 residues. The germline V gene has CDR1 ENHRY and CDR2 SYGVKD. The CDR3 loop reads CAISAPRADTQYF.

V and J are TRBV20-1 and TRBJ1-1; the TCRdb call, TRBD1, lacks DNA for checking. The CDR3 contains 16 residues. Germline CDR1 reads DFQATT; CDR2 reads SNEGSKA (reference sequence). CDR3 sequence: CSARGPGGGLNTEAFF.

V and J are TRBV2 and TRBJ2-7; TCRdb selects TRBD1, and the lack of DNA leaves this call unchecked. Germline V gene sequence: CDR1 SNHLY, CDR2 FYNNEI. The CDR3 consists of 14 residues. CDR3 in amino acids: CASSEEPGSYEQYF.